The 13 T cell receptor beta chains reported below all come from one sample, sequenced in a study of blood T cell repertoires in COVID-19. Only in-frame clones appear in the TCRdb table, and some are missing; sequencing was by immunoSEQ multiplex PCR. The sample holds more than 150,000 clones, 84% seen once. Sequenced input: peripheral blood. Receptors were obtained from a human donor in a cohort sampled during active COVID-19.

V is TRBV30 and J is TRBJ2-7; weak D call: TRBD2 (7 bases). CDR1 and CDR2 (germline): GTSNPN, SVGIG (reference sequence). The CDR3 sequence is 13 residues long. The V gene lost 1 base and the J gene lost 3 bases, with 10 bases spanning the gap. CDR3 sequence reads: CAWSGGGGYEQYF. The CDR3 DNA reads TGTGCCTGGAGTGGGGGGGGCGGCTACGAGCAGTACTTC.

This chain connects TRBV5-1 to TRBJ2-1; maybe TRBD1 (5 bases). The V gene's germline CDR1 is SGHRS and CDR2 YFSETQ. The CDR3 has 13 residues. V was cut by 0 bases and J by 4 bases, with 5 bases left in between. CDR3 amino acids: CASSLDRYNEQFF. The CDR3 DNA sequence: TGCGCCAGCAGCTTGGACAGGTACAATGAGCAGTTCTTC. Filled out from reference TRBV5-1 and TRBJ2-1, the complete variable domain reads KAGVTQTPRYLIKTRGQQVTLSCSPISGHRSVSWYQQTPGQGLQFLFEYFSETQRNKGNFPGRFSGRQFSNSRSEMNVSTLELGDSALYLCASSLDRYNEQFFGPGTRLTVL.

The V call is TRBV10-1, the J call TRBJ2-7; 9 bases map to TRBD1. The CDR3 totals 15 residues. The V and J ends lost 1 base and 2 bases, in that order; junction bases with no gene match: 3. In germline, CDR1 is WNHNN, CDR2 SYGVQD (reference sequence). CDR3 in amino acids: CASSEWGQGPYEQYF. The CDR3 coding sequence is TGCGCCAGCAGTGAGTGGGGACAGGGTCCCTACGAGCAGTACTTC.

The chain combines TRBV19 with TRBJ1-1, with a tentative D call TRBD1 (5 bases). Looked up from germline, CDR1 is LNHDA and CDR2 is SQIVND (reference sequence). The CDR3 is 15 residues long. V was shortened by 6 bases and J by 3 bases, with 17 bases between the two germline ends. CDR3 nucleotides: TGTGCCAGTAGAATCGCAGGAGGGGAGGACACTGAAGCTTTCTTT. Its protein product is CASRIAGGEDTEAFF. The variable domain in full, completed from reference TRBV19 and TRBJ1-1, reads DGGITQSPKYLFRKEGQNVTLSCEQNLNHDAMYWYRQDPGQGLRLIYYSQIVNDFQKGDIAEGYSVSREKKESFPLTVTSAQKNPTAFYLCASRIAGGEDTEAFFGQGTRLTVV.

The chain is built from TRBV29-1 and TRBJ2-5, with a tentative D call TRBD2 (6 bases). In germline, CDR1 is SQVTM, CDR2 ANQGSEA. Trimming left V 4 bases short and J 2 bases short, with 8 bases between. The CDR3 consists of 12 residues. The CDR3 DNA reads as TGCAGCGTTGGACTAGGACAAGAGACCCAGTACTTC. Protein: CSVGLGQETQYF.

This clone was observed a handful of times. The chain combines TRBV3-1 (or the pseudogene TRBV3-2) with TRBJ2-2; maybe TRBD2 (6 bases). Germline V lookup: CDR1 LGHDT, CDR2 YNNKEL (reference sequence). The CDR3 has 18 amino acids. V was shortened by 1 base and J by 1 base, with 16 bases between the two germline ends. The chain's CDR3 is CASSQGAGTVRNTGELFF. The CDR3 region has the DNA TGTGCCAGCAGCCAAGGAGCCGGGACTGTGAGGAACACCGGGGAGCTGTTTTTT.

Here the CDR3 reads CASSLYRQGNTEAFF. DNA of the CDR3: TGTGCCAGCAGCTTATATCGGCAGGGAAACACTGAAGCTTTCTTT. The V and J genes are TRBV7-9 and TRBJ1-1, with D maybe TRBD1 (5 bases). Per germline, CDR1 SEHNR and CDR2 FQNEAQ (reference sequence). The CDR3 has 15 residues. The V end was cut by 2 bases, the J end by 2 bases, with 12 bases between.

CDR3 sequence (DNA): TGCGCCAGCAGCCAACTTAAGGGGGCGGTCCGTGGCTACACCTTC. Translation gives CASSQLKGAVRGYTF. V usage is TRBV4-1 and J usage is TRBJ1-2; TRBD1 aligns across 7 bases. The CDR3 runs 15 residues. Germline values: CDR1 MGHRA, CDR2 YSYEKL. The V segment lost 2 bases and the J segment 7 bases; nucleotides outside the gene matches: 10.

The CDR3 bases are TGTGCCAGCAGCTTCACGGGACTAGTAACAGATACGCAGTATTTT. Translating it yields CASSFTGLVTDTQYF. The V call is TRBV11-2, the J call TRBJ2-3; the match to TRBD2 covers 8 bases. The V and J ends lost 3 bases and 3 bases, in that order; junction bases with no gene match: 5. Looked up from germline, CDR1 is SGHAT and CDR2 is FQNNGV. The CDR3 covers 15 residues.

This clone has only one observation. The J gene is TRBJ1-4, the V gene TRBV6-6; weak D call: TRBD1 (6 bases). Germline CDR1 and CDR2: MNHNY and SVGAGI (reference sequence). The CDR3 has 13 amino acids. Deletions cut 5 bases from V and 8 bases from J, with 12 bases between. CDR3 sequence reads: CASSPGTLEKLFF. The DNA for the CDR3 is TGTGCCAGCAGTCCGGGGACACTCGAAAAACTGTTTTTT.

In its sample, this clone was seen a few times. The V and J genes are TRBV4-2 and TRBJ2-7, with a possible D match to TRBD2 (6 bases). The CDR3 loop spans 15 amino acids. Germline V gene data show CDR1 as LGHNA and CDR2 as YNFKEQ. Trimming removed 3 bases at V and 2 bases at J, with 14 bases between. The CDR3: CASSQGGGTPYEQYF. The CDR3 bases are TGTGCCAGCAGCCAGGGCGGCGGGACCCCCTACGAGCAGTACTTC.

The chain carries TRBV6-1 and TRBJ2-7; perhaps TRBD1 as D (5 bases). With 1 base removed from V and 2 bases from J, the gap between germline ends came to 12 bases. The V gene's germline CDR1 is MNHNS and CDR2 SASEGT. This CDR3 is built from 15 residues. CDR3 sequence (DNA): TGTGCCAGCAGTGAAGGAGCAGGGCTGGCCTACGAGCAGTACTTC. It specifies CASSEGAGLAYEQYF.

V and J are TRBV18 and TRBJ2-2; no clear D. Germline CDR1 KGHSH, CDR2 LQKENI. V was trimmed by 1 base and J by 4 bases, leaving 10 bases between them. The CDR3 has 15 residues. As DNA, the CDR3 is TGTGCCAGCTCACCACTTGTCAGTCTCACCGGGGAGCTGTTTTTT. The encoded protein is CASSPLVSLTGELFF.